This T cell receptor (beta chain) was identified during a study of blood T cell repertoires in COVID-19. Per the germline V gene, CDR1 is MNHEY and CDR2 is SVGAGI. This CDR3 spans 15 amino acids. Trimming took off 8 bases at V and 2 bases at J, with 17 bases between the two ends. This table comes from immunoSEQ multiplex PCR, and its TCRdb copy is limited to in-frame clones, with some not included. This sample has some 100,000 clones; 88% occur once, and the top ten carry about 7.6%. The TCR was taken from a woman in her seventies with acute or convalescent COVID-19. The sample was peripheral blood. The chain uses TRBV6-5 and TRBJ2-3; D is perhaps TRBD2 (6 bases). The CDR3 spells CASATSLAYTDTQYF. CDR3 coding DNA: TGTGCCAGCGCAACCTCTCTAGCGTACACAGATACGCAGTATTTT.